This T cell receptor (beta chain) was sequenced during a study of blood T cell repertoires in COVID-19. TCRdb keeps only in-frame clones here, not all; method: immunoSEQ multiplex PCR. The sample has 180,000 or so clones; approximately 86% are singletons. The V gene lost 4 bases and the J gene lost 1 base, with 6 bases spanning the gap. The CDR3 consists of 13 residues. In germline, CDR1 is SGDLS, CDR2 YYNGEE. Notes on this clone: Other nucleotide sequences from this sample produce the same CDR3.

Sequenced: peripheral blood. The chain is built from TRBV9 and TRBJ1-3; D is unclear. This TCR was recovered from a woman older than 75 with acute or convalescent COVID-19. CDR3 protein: CASSPLSGNTIYF. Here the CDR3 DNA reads TGTGCCAGCAGCCCCTTATCTGGAAACACCATATATTTT.